These T cell receptor beta chains were read from a single sample in a study of graft-versus-host responses after intestinal transplantation. These TCRs are of unknown antigen specificity. Method: immunoSEQ multiplex PCR; TCRdb's copy keeps in-frame clones and lacks some. The repertoire consists of some 81,000 clones, with about 89% occurring once and the leading ten covering roughly 0.35%. The sequenced sample was unstimulated CD4+ T cells sorted from spleen or lymph node cells, obtained before intestinal transplant. These TCRs come from a human donor who received an intestinal transplant. CDR3s include the opening cysteine and the closing phenylalanine or tryptophan. The order of the fields is V gene, J gene, clone size, D gene, CDR3 DNA, CDR3 protein. A D gene is named only where the DNA matches it firmly. The size of a clone is reported for some rows only, either as once, few or many, or as a class for expanded clones.

V gene: TRBV30
J gene: TRBJ1-2
clone size: -
D gene: TRBD1
CDR3 DNA: TGTGCCTGGGGACAGGGAGGTGGTGGCTACACCTTC
CDR3 protein: CAWGQGGGGYTF

V gene: TRBV6-5
J gene: TRBJ1-1
clone size: -
D gene: -
CDR3 DNA: TGTGCCAGCAGCTCCTGGACAGTGAACACTGAAGCTTTCTTT
CDR3 protein: CASSSWTVNTEAFF

V gene: TRBV6-6
J gene: TRBJ2-7
clone size: once
D gene: -
CDR3 DNA: TGTGCCAGCAGTTACTCGGGACATAAAGCCTACGAGCAGTACTTC
CDR3 protein: CASSYSGHKAYEQYF

V gene: TRBV28
J gene: TRBJ1-3
clone size: -
D gene: -
CDR3 DNA: TGTGCCATCCAGGATGGGAACACCATATATTTT
CDR3 protein: CAIQDGNTIYF

V gene: TRBV2
J gene: TRBJ2-1
clone size: -
D gene: -
CDR3 DNA: TGTGCCAGCAGCAGCCGGGACATCGACTACAATGAGCAGTTCTTC
CDR3 protein: CASSSRDIDYNEQFF

V gene: TRBV19
J gene: TRBJ2-3
clone size: -
D gene: TRBD1
CDR3 DNA: TGTGCCAGTAGCCGACCCAGGGACAGGGGAATGGGTACGCAGTATTTT
CDR3 protein: CASSRPRDRGMGTQYF

V gene: TRBV9
J gene: TRBJ2-7
clone size: -
D gene: TRBD1
CDR3 DNA: TGTGCCAGCAGCGAAGGACAGGGGGCCTTCTCCTACGAGCAGTACTTC
CDR3 protein: CASSEGQGAFSYEQYF

V gene: TRBV28
J gene: TRBJ1-3
clone size: -
D gene: -
CDR3 DNA: TGTGCCAGCAGCCGACCCACAGGGTCTGGAAACACCATATATTTT
CDR3 protein: CASSRPTGSGNTIYF

V gene: TRBV18
J gene: TRBJ1-1
clone size: -
D gene: -
CDR3 DNA: TGTGCCAGCTCACCACGGAGCATCATGAACACTGAAGCTTTCTTT
CDR3 protein: CASSPRSIMNTEAFF

V gene: TRBV7-9
J gene: TRBJ2-1
clone size: -
D gene: TRBD1
CDR3 DNA: TGTGCCAGCAGCTTAGTCTTCGGACAGGGGGCTATTGAGCAGTTCTTC
CDR3 protein: CASSLVFGQGAIEQFF

V gene: TRBV7-9
J gene: TRBJ2-4
clone size: -
D gene: -
CDR3 DNA: TGTGCCAGCCAAGGAGGTATCAACATTCAGTACTTC
CDR3 protein: CASQGGINIQYF

V gene: TRBV28
J gene: TRBJ1-2
clone size: -
D gene: -
CDR3 DNA: TGTGCCAGCGCGCAGGGTTGGGATGGCTACACCTTC
CDR3 protein: CASAQGWDGYTF

V gene: TRBV7-8
J gene: TRBJ2-3
clone size: -
D gene: -
CDR3 DNA: TGTGCCAGCAGCTTGTGGGCAGGGAAAGAGGCAGATACGCAGTATTTT
CDR3 protein: CASSLWAGKEADTQYF

V gene: TRBV6-1
J gene: TRBJ1-5
clone size: -
D gene: TRBD1
CDR3 DNA: TGTGCCAGCAGTGAATGGTCGGGACAGGGTGTTCAGCCCCAGCATTTT
CDR3 protein: CASSEWSGQGVQPQHF

V gene: TRBV18
J gene: TRBJ1-1
clone size: -
D gene: -
CDR3 DNA: TGTGCCAGCTCATTTAACAGAGGGGGCACTGAAGCTTTCTTT
CDR3 protein: CASSFNRGGTEAFF

V gene: TRBV25-1
J gene: TRBJ2-1
clone size: -
D gene: -
CDR3 DNA: TGTGCCAGCAGCCTCCCCGACACCTACAATGAGCAGTTCTTC
CDR3 protein: CASSLPDTYNEQFF

V gene: TRBV4-1
J gene: TRBJ2-5
clone size: once
D gene: TRBD1
CDR3 DNA: TGCGCCAGCAGCCGAAGGCTGAACGAACAGGGGGCGGTGGGGACCCAGTACTTC
CDR3 protein: CASSRRLNEQGAVGTQYF

V gene: TRBV4-2
J gene: TRBJ1-3
clone size: -
D gene: TRBD1
CDR3 DNA: TGTGCCAGCAGCCAAGATCTACCGCAGGGGGCTGGAAACACCATATATTTT
CDR3 protein: CASSQDLPQGAGNTIYF

V gene: TRBV25-1
J gene: TRBJ1-3
clone size: -
D gene: TRBD1
CDR3 DNA: TGTGCCAGCAGGGGACAGGGGGTTGGAAACACCATATATTTT
CDR3 protein: CASRGQGVGNTIYF

V gene: TRBV25-1
J gene: TRBJ2-1
clone size: -
D gene: -
CDR3 DNA: TGTGCCAGCAGTGATTCCGGGGGAGGCTCGTACAATGAGCAGTTCTTC
CDR3 protein: CASSDSGGGSYNEQFF

V gene: TRBV11-2
J gene: TRBJ2-7
clone size: -
D gene: -
CDR3 DNA: TGTGCCAGCAGCTTACAGGGCCTGGAGCAGTACTTC
CDR3 protein: CASSLQGLEQYF

V gene: TRBV27
J gene: TRBJ2-1
clone size: once
D gene: -
CDR3 DNA: TGTGCCAGCAGTTTAGCGGCCTCCTACAATGAGCAGTTCTTC
CDR3 protein: CASSLAASYNEQFF

V gene: TRBV28
J gene: TRBJ1-2
clone size: -
D gene: TRBD1
CDR3 DNA: TGTGCCAGCAGACTCCCTACCGGACAGGGGGCTGAAAGCTACACCTTC
CDR3 protein: CASRLPTGQGAESYTF

V gene: TRBV29-1
J gene: TRBJ1-3
clone size: -
D gene: TRBD1
CDR3 DNA: TGCAGCGTCGAAGGGACAGAAAGAAACACCATATATTTT
CDR3 protein: CSVEGTERNTIYF

V gene: TRBV6-6
J gene: TRBJ2-7
clone size: -
D gene: TRBD1
CDR3 DNA: TGTGCCAGCAGTTACACTTTGGGACAGGATTCCTACGAGCAGTACTTC
CDR3 protein: CASSYTLGQDSYEQYF

V gene: TRBV5-1
J gene: TRBJ2-5
clone size: once
D gene: TRBD1
CDR3 DNA: TGCGCCAGCGCCCAGTCCCTGACAGGGGAAGAGACCCAGTACTTC
CDR3 protein: CASAQSLTGEETQYF

V gene: TRBV6-5
J gene: TRBJ2-7
clone size: -
D gene: -
CDR3 DNA: TGTGCCAGCGGAAACCAGGGCTACGAGCAGTACTTC
CDR3 protein: CASGNQGYEQYF

V gene: TRBV7-8
J gene: TRBJ2-7
clone size: few
D gene: -
CDR3 DNA: TGTGCCAGCAGCTTAGAGGCAGGGCCCTCCTACGAGCAGTACTTC
CDR3 protein: CASSLEAGPSYEQYF

V gene: TRBV6-6
J gene: TRBJ1-1
clone size: few
D gene: -
CDR3 DNA: TGTGCCAGCAGTTACATCGCAGGGCCGGACACTGAAGCTTTCTTT
CDR3 protein: CASSYIAGPDTEAFF

V gene: TRBV5-1
J gene: TRBJ2-2
clone size: once
D gene: TRBD1
CDR3 DNA: TGCGCCAGCAGCGCCCGACAGGGCACCGGGGAGCTGTTTTTT
CDR3 protein: CASSARQGTGELFF

V gene: TRBV28
J gene: TRBJ2-7
clone size: -
D gene: -
CDR3 DNA: TGTGCCAGCAGTTTTATAGGACAGATTTCGGACGAGCAGTACTTC
CDR3 protein: CASSFIGQISDEQYF

V gene: TRBV15
J gene: TRBJ2-5
clone size: -
D gene: -
CDR3 DNA: TGTGCCACCAGCAGAGGGACTACGTACCAAGAGACCCAGTACTTC
CDR3 protein: CATSRGTTYQETQYF

V gene: TRBV25-1
J gene: TRBJ1-2
clone size: -
D gene: TRBD1
CDR3 DNA: TGTGCCAGCAGTGAATTAGCGGACAGGGCCTATGGCTACACCTTC
CDR3 protein: CASSELADRAYGYTF

V gene: TRBV28
J gene: TRBJ2-3
clone size: once
D gene: TRBD2
CDR3 DNA: TGTGCCAGCAGTTTTGCGGGAGGGCGGGATACGCAGTATTTT
CDR3 protein: CASSFAGGRDTQYF

V gene: TRBV11-3
J gene: TRBJ2-1
clone size: -
D gene: TRBD2
CDR3 DNA: TGTGCCAGCAGCTCCGGACTAGCGGAAGGTAATGAGCAGTTCTTC
CDR3 protein: CASSSGLAEGNEQFF

V gene: TRBV4-1
J gene: TRBJ1-1
clone size: -
D gene: -
CDR3 DNA: TGCGCCAGCAGCCAAGAGGTCAGTGTGAACACTGAAGCTTTCTTT
CDR3 protein: CASSQEVSVNTEAFF

V gene: TRBV6-5
J gene: TRBJ2-5
clone size: -
D gene: -
CDR3 DNA: TGTGCCAGCCGGCGGGGACCGAGCGGTGAGACCCAGTACTTC
CDR3 protein: CASRRGPSGETQYF

V gene: TRBV19
J gene: TRBJ1-1
clone size: -
D gene: -
CDR3 DNA: TGTGCCAGTAGCCAGGGGATGAACACTGAAGCTTTCTTT
CDR3 protein: CASSQGMNTEAFF

V gene: TRBV6-1
J gene: TRBJ1-5
clone size: once
D gene: TRBD1
CDR3 DNA: TGTGCCAGCAGTGAGTTCAGGGGGCGGCAGCCCCAGCATTTT
CDR3 protein: CASSEFRGRQPQHF

V gene: TRBV30
J gene: TRBJ2-1
clone size: -
D gene: -
CDR3 DNA: TGTGCCTGGAACATGGGGCAGGGCCAGGAGAAGCAGTTCTTC
CDR3 protein: CAWNMGQGQEKQFF

V gene: TRBV27
J gene: TRBJ2-3
clone size: once
D gene: TRBD2
CDR3 DNA: TGTGCCAGCAGTTTATCCCTACTAGCGGGAGTGACAGATACGCAGTATTTT
CDR3 protein: CASSLSLLAGVTDTQYF

V gene: TRBV28
J gene: TRBJ1-5
clone size: -
D gene: TRBD1
CDR3 DNA: TGTGCCAGCAGTTCCGCCAGGGACAGGGGAGCCAATCAGCCCCAGCATTTT
CDR3 protein: CASSSARDRGANQPQHF

V gene: TRBV6-1
J gene: TRBJ1-1
clone size: once
D gene: -
CDR3 DNA: TGTGCCAGCCTCCAAAGCACAGGGCAAGCTTTCTTT
CDR3 protein: CASLQSTGQAFF

V gene: TRBV7-9
J gene: TRBJ1-2
clone size: -
D gene: -
CDR3 DNA: TGTGCCAGCAGCCCCGATACTGTAGACACGGGCTACACCTTC
CDR3 protein: CASSPDTVDTGYTF

V gene: TRBV5-8
J gene: TRBJ1-5
clone size: -
D gene: -
CDR3 DNA: TGTGCCAGCAGCACCGGGATCTATAGCAATCAGCCCCAGCATTTT
CDR3 protein: CASSTGIYSNQPQHF

V gene: TRBV28
J gene: TRBJ1-5
clone size: -
D gene: -
CDR3 DNA: TGTGCCAGCAGTTTAAGAGGCAGATTTAGCAATCAGCCCCAGCATTTT
CDR3 protein: CASSLRGRFSNQPQHF

V gene: TRBV28
J gene: TRBJ1-4
clone size: -
D gene: TRBD1
CDR3 DNA: TGTGCCAGCAGGGCCCCCGGGACAGGGCCTGAAAAACTGTTTTTT
CDR3 protein: CASRAPGTGPEKLFF

V gene: TRBV15
J gene: TRBJ1-4
clone size: once
D gene: -
CDR3 DNA: TGTGCCACCAGGGTCGGGACAACTGCAACTAATGAAAAACTGTTTTTT
CDR3 protein: CATRVGTTATNEKLFF

V gene: TRBV10-3
J gene: TRBJ1-2
clone size: once
D gene: -
CDR3 DNA: TGTGCCATCAGTGAGTCGGAGGGTGATAGTTACACCTTC
CDR3 protein: CAISESEGDSYTF

V gene: TRBV19
J gene: TRBJ2-7
clone size: -
D gene: -
CDR3 DNA: TGTGCCAGTAGTTCGAGAGGCGAGCAGTACTTC
CDR3 protein: CASSSRGEQYF

V gene: TRBV7-9
J gene: TRBJ1-2
clone size: few
D gene: -
CDR3 DNA: TGTGCCAGCATCCCGAATCGGGGATCGTATGGCTACACCTTC
CDR3 protein: CASIPNRGSYGYTF

V gene: TRBV30
J gene: TRBJ1-1
clone size: -
D gene: TRBD1
CDR3 DNA: TGTGCCTGGGGCAGGGGGCAAACTGAAGCTTTCTTT
CDR3 protein: CAWGRGQTEAFF

V gene: TRBV6-5
J gene: TRBJ1-2
clone size: -
D gene: -
CDR3 DNA: TGTGCCTCGGGAGGGGGGCATGGCTACACCTTC
CDR3 protein: CASGGGHGYTF

V gene: TRBV2
J gene: TRBJ1-6
clone size: -
D gene: TRBD1
CDR3 DNA: TGTGCCAGCAGAGCCGGAGGGGGCGCGGGAAATTCACCCCTCCACTTT
CDR3 protein: CASRAGGGAGNSPLHF